These T cell receptor beta chains were read from a single sample in a study of radiation and T cells in renal cell carcinoma. Repertoires were generated with immunoSEQ multiplex PCR, while TCRdb's copy carries only in-frame clones and drops some. This sample has about 150,000 clones, with roughly 90% found just once. The sample consisted of blood, taken from a patient whose treatment included radiotherapy and nephrectomy. All receptors come from a woman aged 45-65 years with renal cell carcinoma. The CDR3 runs from the conserved cysteine through the conserved F or W. The order of the fields is CDR3 length, V gene, J gene, D gene, CDR3 DNA, CDR3 protein. The D gene is left open where the match is weak.

CDR3 length: 15
V gene: TRBV18
J gene: TRBJ1-1
D gene: -
CDR3 DNA: TGTGCCAGCTCACCACCGTTGACAGGTAACACTGAAGCTTTCTTT
CDR3 protein: CASSPPLTGNTEAFF

CDR3 length: 16
V gene: TRBV4-1
J gene: TRBJ2-7
D gene: -
CDR3 DNA: TGCGCCAGCAGCCAAGAAAGCCAGGCCCTATTCTACGAGCAGTACTTC
CDR3 protein: CASSQESQALFYEQYF

CDR3 length: 14
V gene: TRBV5-1
J gene: TRBJ1-1
D gene: -
CDR3 DNA: TGCGCCAGCAGCTTGGGAGGGTTCAACACTGAAGCTTTCTTT
CDR3 protein: CASSLGGFNTEAFF

CDR3 length: 14
V gene: TRBV9
J gene: TRBJ2-7
D gene: TRBD1
CDR3 DNA: TGTGCCAGCAGCGACGGGGACAGTATCTACGAGCAGTACTTC
CDR3 protein: CASSDGDSIYEQYF

CDR3 length: 15
V gene: TRBV4-2
J gene: TRBJ1-2
D gene: TRBD1
CDR3 DNA: TGTGCCAGCAGCCAAGCGGGACAGGGGGCGGACGGCTACACCTTC
CDR3 protein: CASSQAGQGADGYTF

CDR3 length: 16
V gene: TRBV18
J gene: TRBJ1-6
D gene: -
CDR3 DNA: TGTGCCAGCTCACTAGGAAGAAGCTCCTATAATTCACCCCTCCACTTT
CDR3 protein: CASSLGRSSYNSPLHF

CDR3 length: 14
V gene: TRBV10-3
J gene: TRBJ2-3
D gene: TRBD2
CDR3 DNA: TGTGCCATCAGCACTAGCGGGGTGGGGAATACGCAGTATTTT
CDR3 protein: CAISTSGVGNTQYF

CDR3 length: 12
V gene: TRBV6-5
J gene: TRBJ2-2
D gene: -
CDR3 DNA: TGTGCCAGCACTACATACACCGGGGAGCTGTTTTTT
CDR3 protein: CASTTYTGELFF

CDR3 length: 13
V gene: TRBV18
J gene: TRBJ2-7
D gene: -
CDR3 DNA: TGTGCCAGCTCACCGTCGGACAGCCGGGAGCAGTACTTC
CDR3 protein: CASSPSDSREQYF

CDR3 length: 14
V gene: TRBV5-6
J gene: TRBJ1-2
D gene: -
CDR3 DNA: TGTGCCAGCAGCTCGTGGACTGCCAACTATGGCTACACCTTC
CDR3 protein: CASSSWTANYGYTF

CDR3 length: 15
V gene: TRBV7-2
J gene: TRBJ2-2
D gene: TRBD2
CDR3 DNA: TGTGCCAGCAGACCCGCGGGGGGGAACACCGGGGAGCTGTTTTTT
CDR3 protein: CASRPAGGNTGELFF

CDR3 length: 13
V gene: TRBV30
J gene: TRBJ1-3
D gene: -
CDR3 DNA: TGTGCCTGGATTGGACGTCCTGGAAACACCATATATTTT
CDR3 protein: CAWIGRPGNTIYF

CDR3 length: 13
V gene: TRBV5-1
J gene: TRBJ1-1
D gene: -
CDR3 DNA: TGCGCCAGCAGCTTGGGTCCCGGACAGTTAACTTTCTTT
CDR3 protein: CASSLGPGQLTFF

CDR3 length: 14
V gene: TRBV19
J gene: TRBJ1-2
D gene: TRBD1
CDR3 DNA: TGTGCCAGTAGTCCTCGACAGGGGGCACGAGGCTACACCTTC
CDR3 protein: CASSPRQGARGYTF

CDR3 length: 14
V gene: TRBV6-6
J gene: TRBJ1-5
D gene: TRBD1
CDR3 DNA: TGTGCCAGCAGGCCCCAGGGGGCCGATCAGCCCCAGCATTTT
CDR3 protein: CASRPQGADQPQHF

CDR3 length: 16
V gene: TRBV25-1
J gene: TRBJ2-5
D gene: -
CDR3 DNA: TGTGCCAGCAGTCCCTCAGCAGGGACGGGGCAAGAGACCCAGTACTTC
CDR3 protein: CASSPSAGTGQETQYF

CDR3 length: 15
V gene: TRBV4-2
J gene: TRBJ1-1
D gene: -
CDR3 DNA: TGTGCCAGCAGCCAAGAGGAAGTGATGAACACTGAAGCTTTCTTT
CDR3 protein: CASSQEEVMNTEAFF

CDR3 length: 16
V gene: TRBV2
J gene: TRBJ2-2
D gene: TRBD2
CDR3 DNA: TGTGCCAGCAGTGGACTAGCGGGGGGCGGCACCGGGGAGCTGTTTTTT
CDR3 protein: CASSGLAGGGTGELFF

CDR3 length: 18
V gene: TRBV9
J gene: TRBJ2-1
D gene: -
CDR3 DNA: TGTGCCAGCAGCGTAGCTGCACTGACAGTGGGTGAGGACAATGAGCAGTTCTTC
CDR3 protein: CASSVAALTVGEDNEQFF